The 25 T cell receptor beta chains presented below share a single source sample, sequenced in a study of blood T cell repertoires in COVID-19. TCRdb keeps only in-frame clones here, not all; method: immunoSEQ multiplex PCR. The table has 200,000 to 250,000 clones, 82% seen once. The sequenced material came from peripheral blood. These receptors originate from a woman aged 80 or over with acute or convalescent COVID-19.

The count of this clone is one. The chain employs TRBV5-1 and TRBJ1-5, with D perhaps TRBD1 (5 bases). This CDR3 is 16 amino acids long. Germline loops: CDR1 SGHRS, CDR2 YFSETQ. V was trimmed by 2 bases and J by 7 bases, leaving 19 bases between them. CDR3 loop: CASSLGSGRVLQPQHF. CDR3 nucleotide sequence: TGCGCCAGCAGCTTAGGTTCGGGCAGGGTGTTGCAGCCCCAGCATTTT.

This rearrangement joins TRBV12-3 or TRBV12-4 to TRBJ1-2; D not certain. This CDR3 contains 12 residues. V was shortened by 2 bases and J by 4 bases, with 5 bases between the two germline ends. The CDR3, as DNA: TGTGCCAGCAGTTTACAGTCCTATGGCTACACCTTC. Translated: CASSLQSYGYTF.

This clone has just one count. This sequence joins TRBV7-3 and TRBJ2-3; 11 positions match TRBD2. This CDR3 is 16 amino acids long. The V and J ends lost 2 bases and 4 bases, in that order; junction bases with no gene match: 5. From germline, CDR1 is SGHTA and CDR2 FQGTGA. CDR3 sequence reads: CASSLGIAGGPDTQYF. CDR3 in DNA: TGTGCCAGCAGCTTAGGTATAGCGGGGGGGCCAGATACGCAGTATTTT.

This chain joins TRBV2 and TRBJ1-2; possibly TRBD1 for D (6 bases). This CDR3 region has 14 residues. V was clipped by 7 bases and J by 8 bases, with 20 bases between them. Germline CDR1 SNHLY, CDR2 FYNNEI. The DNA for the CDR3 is TGTGCCAGCACCATGAGCGCCGGGACAAGAGGCTACACCTTC. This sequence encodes CASTMSAGTRGYTF.

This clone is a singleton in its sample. Here the CDR3 DNA reads TGTGCCAGCAGTTTACGGGACACCCAAGAGACCCAGTACTTC. Translating gives CASSLRDTQETQYF. The chain has TRBV28 and TRBJ2-5, with a tentative D call TRBD1 (6 bases). Germline CDR1 and CDR2: MDHEN and SYDVKM. There are 14 residues in the CDR3. V lost 2 bases to trimming and J lost 1 base, with 8 bases between them.

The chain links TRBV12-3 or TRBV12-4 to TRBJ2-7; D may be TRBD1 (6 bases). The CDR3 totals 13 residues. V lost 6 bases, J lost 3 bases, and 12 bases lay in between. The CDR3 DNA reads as TGTGCCAGCAGAACCACAGGGCACTACGAGCAGTACTTC. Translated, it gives CASRTTGHYEQYF.

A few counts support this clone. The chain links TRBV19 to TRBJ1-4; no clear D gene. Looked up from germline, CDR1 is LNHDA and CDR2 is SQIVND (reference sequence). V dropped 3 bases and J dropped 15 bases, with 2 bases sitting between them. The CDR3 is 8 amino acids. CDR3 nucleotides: TGTGCCAGTAGTATCATGTTTTTT. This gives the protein CASSIMFF. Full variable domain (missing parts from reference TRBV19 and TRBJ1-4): DGGITQSPKYLFRKEGQNVTLSCEQNLNHDAMYWYRQDPGQGLRLIYYSQIVNDFQKGDIAEGYSVSREKKESFPLTVTSAQKNPTAFYLCASSIMFFGSGTQLSVL.

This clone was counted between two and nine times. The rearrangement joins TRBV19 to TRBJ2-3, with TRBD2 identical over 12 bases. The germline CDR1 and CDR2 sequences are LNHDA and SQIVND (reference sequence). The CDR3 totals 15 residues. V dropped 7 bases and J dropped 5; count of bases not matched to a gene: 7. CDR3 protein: CASMRLAGEIDTQYF. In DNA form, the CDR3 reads TGTGCCAGTATGCGACTAGCGGGGGAGATAGATACGCAGTATTTT.

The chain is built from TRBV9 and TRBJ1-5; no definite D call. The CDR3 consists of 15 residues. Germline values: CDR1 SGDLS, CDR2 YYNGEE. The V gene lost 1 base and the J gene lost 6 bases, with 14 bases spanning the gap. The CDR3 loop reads CASSVTGSEGQPQHF. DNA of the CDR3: TGTGCCAGCAGCGTAACGGGGAGCGAAGGTCAGCCCCAGCATTTT.

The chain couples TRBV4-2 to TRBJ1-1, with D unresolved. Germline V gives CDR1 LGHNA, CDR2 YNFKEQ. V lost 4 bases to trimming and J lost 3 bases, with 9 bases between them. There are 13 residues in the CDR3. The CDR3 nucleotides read TGTGCCAGCAGCCTCACGGGAGACACTGAAGCTTTCTTT. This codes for CASSLTGDTEAFF.

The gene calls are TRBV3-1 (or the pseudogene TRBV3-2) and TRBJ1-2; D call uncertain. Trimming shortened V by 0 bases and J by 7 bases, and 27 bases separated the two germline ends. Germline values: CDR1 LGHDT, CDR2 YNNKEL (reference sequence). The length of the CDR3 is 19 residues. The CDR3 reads CASSQDLIGVFQIFGGYTF. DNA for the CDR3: TGTGCCAGCAGCCAAGATCTAATCGGAGTCTTTCAGATATTTGGTGGCTACACCTTC.

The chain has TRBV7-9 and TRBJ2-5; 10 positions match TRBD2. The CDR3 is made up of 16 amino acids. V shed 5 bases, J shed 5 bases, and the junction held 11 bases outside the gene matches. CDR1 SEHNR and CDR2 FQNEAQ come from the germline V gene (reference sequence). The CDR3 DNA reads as TGTGCCAGCAGCCTAGACCCGGGACTAGCGAGGGAGACCCAGTACTTC. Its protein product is CASSLDPGLARETQYF.

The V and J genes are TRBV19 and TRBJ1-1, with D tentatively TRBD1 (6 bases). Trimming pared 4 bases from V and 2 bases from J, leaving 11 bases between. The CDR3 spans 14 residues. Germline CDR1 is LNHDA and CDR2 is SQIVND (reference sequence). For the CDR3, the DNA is TGTGCCAGTAGTAGGGGGCCGAGAAACACTGAAGCTTTCTTT. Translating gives CASSRGPRNTEAFF.

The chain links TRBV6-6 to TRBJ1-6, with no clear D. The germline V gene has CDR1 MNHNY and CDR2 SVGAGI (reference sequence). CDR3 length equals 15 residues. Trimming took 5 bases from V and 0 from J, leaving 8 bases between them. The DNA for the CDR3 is TGTGCCAGCAGTCAGGAGAGCTCCTATAATTCACCCCTCCACTTT. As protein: CASSQESSYNSPLHF.

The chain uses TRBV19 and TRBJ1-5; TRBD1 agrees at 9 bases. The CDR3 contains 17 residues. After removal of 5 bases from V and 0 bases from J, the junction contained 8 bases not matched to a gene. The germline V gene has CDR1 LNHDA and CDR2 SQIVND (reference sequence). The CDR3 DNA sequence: TGTGCCAGTAGTCCAAAGGACAGGGGCCTTAGCAATCAGCCCCAGCATTTT. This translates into CASSPKDRGLSNQPQHF.

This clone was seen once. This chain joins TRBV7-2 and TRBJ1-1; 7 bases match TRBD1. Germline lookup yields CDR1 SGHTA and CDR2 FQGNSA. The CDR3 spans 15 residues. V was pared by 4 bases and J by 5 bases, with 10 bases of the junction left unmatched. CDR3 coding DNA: TGTGCCAGCAGCTCCATCGGACAGGCTCGGACTGAAGCTTTCTTT. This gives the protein CASSSIGQARTEAFF.

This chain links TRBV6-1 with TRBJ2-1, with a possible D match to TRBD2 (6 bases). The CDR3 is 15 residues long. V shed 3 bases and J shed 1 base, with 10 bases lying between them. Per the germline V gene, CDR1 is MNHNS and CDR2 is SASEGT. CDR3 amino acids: CASSDGGVSYNEQFF. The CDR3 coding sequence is TGTGCCAGCAGTGATGGCGGGGTTTCCTACAATGAGCAGTTCTTC.

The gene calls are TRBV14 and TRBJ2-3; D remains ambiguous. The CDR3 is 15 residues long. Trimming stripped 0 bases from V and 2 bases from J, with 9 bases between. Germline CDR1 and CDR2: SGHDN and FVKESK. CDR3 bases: TGTGCCAGCAGCCAAGAGAGCCCTGTCACAGATACGCAGTATTTT. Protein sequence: CASSQESPVTDTQYF. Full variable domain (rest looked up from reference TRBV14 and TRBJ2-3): EAGVTQFPSHSVIEKGQTVTLRCDPISGHDNLYWYRRVMGKEIKFLLHFVKESKQDESGMPNNRFLAERTGGTYSTLKVQPAELEDSGVYFCASSQESPVTDTQYFGPGTRLTVL.

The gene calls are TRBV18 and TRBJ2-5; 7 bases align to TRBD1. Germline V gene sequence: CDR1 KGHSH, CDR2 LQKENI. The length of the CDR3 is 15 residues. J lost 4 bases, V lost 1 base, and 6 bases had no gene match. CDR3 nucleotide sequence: TGTGCCAGCTCACCACGTACTCAGGGGGTAGAGACCCAGTACTTC. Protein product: CASSPRTQGVETQYF.

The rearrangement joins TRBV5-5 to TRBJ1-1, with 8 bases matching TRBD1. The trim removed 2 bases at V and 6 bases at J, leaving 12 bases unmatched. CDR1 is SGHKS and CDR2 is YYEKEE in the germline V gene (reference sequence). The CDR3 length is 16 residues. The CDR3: CASSFRQGAFGSEAFF. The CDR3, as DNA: TGTGCCAGCAGCTTTCGCCAGGGGGCTTTTGGGTCTGAAGCTTTCTTT.

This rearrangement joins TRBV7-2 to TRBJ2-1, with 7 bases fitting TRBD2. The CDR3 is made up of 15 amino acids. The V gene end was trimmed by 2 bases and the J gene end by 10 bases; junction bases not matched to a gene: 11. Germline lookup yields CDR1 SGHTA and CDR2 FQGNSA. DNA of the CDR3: TGTGCCAGCAGCTTATTCCGGACTAGTCATGGAGAGCAGTTCTTC. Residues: CASSLFRTSHGEQFF.

The CDR3 here is CASSMTGADTEAFF. In nucleotides, the CDR3 is TGTGCCAGCAGTATGACAGGGGCCGACACTGAAGCTTTCTTT. The J gene is TRBJ1-1, the V gene TRBV6-5, with 8 nucleotides matching TRBD1. V lost 5 bases and J lost 3; bases outside the gene matches: 5. There are 14 residues in the CDR3. CDR1 is MNHEY, CDR2 SVGAGI, per germline.

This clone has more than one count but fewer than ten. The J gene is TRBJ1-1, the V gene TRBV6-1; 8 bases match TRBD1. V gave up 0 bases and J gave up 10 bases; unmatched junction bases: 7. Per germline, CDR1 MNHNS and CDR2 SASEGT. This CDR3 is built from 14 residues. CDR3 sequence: CASSEASIDRGAFF. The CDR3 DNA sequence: TGTGCCAGCAGTGAAGCATCGATCGACAGGGGAGCTTTCTTT.

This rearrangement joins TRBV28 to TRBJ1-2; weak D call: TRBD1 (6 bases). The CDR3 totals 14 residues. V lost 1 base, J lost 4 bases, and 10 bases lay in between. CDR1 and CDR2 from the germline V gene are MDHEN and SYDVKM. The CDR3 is CASSLLGQSYGYTF. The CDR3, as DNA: TGTGCCAGCAGTTTATTAGGACAGAGCTATGGCTACACCTTC.

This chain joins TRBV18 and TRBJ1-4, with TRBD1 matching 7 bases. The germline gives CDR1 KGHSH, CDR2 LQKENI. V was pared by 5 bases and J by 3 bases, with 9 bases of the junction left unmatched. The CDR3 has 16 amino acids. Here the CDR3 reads CASSFTAGTANEKLFF. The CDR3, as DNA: TGTGCCAGCTCATTCACCGCCGGGACAGCTAATGAAAAACTGTTTTTT.